The T cell receptor (beta chain) under discussion was sequenced for a study of T cells in localized non-small cell lung cancer. Study findings and constraints: A raised T cell density in blood coincided with lengthier overall survival. Clonality peaked in uninvolved adjacent lung rather than tumor. Only one tumor region went through sequencing, so heterogeneity may still be there. Detection in adjacent lung was observed for a median about 50 of the top 100 tumor clones.

Notes on this clone: What it binds is unknown.

Assay: immunoSEQ multiplex PCR; the TCRdb copy retains only in-frame clones and omits some. This table has about 47,000 clones, more than 85% appearing once. This clonotype was obtained from a man between 40 and 69 years old with stage II lung adenocarcinoma. The sample here was PBMCs, taken before any cancer treatment.

DNA of the CDR3: TGTGCCAGCAGCCAGGCGAACAGTCGGAATGAAAAACTGTTTTTT. This codes for CASSQANSRNEKLFF. V and J are TRBV9 and TRBJ1-4; D ambiguous. The CDR3 is 15 residues long. In germline, CDR1 is SGDLS, CDR2 YYNGEE. Deletions cut 4 bases from V and 5 bases from J, with 15 bases between.